A selection of T cell receptor beta chains follows, all from one sample in a study of shared clonotypes between healthy human individuals. This table comes from immunoSEQ multiplex PCR, and its TCRdb copy is limited to in-frame clones, with some not included. The sample includes approximately 2,300,000 clones, approximately 90% of them seen just once. Sequencing was performed on naive CD4+ T cells from PBMCs. The source of these receptors is a man between 18 and 35 years old in good health. Some clones in this sample may be carry-over from other donors' samples. Each CDR3 is given with its conserved first and last residue. D genes are given only for firm matches. Clone size is not always given. Where it is, it says once, few, many or a class for expanded clones.

>TRBJ1-5|TRBD1|TRBV9|-
TGTGCCAGCAGCTCAGGGGGGCAGCCCCAGCATTTT
CASSSGGQPQHF
>TRBJ2-2|-|TRBV5-1|once
TGCGCCAGCAGCCAGGCTGGGGCCGGGGAGCTGTTTTTT
CASSQAGAGELFF
>TRBJ1-2|-|TRBV6-5|-
TGTGCCAGCAGTTACAGGACCCGAGAATATGGCTACACCTTC
CASSYRTREYGYTF
>TRBJ2-4|-|TRBV28|-
TGTGCCAGCAGCCTTAGTGGGCTAGGCAACATTCAGTACTTC
CASSLSGLGNIQYF
>TRBJ2-1|TRBD2|TRBV10-3|-
TGTGCCATCAGTGAGGGACTAGCGGGAGGCCGGGGTGAGCAGTTCTTC
CAISEGLAGGRGEQFF
>TRBJ1-1|TRBD1|TRBV9|-
TGTGCCAGCAGCGGGGGCTGGGACAGGGGGCATAACACTGAAGCTTTCTTT
CASSGGWDRGHNTEAFF
>TRBJ2-1|-|TRBV5-1|-
TGCGCCAGCAGACAAGGATCCTACAATGAGCAGTTCTTC
CASRQGSYNEQFF
>TRBJ2-3|-|TRBV4-2|-
TGTGCCAGCAGGAGAGACGGCGGATCAGATACGCAGTATTTT
CASRRDGGSDTQYF
>TRBJ2-7|-|TRBV6-1|once
TGTGCCAGCAGACAGGGGCAGTACTTC
CASRQGQYF
>TRBJ2-7|-|TRBV20-1|-
TGCAGTGCTGGGCCTACCTACGAGCAGTACTTC
CSAGPTYEQYF
>TRBJ2-3|TRBD2|TRBV6-6|-
TGTGCCAGCAGGGGAGCGGGAGCAGCAGATACGCAGTATTTT
CASRGAGAADTQYF
>TRBJ1-2|-|TRBV9|-
TGTGCCAGCAGCCCAACCAATAACGCCTGGCAGGGGCATGGCTACACCTTC
CASSPTNNAWQGHGYTF
>TRBJ1-5|-|TRBV19|-
TGTGCCAGTAGTACTTCAGGGGTTGACAATCAGCCCCAGCATTTT
CASSTSGVDNQPQHF
>TRBJ2-7|-|TRBV5-1|once
TGCGCCAGCACCAGGGAGAGGGCAAAGCTTCCCTACGAGCAGTACTTC
CASTRERAKLPYEQYF
>TRBJ2-4|-|TRBV19|-
TGTGCCAGTAGTATCAGAAACATTCAGTACTTC
CASSIRNIQYF
>TRBJ1-2|-|TRBV5-5|-
TGTGCCAGCAGCTTGGCCGCAGGGGCCGATGGCTACACCTTC
CASSLAAGADGYTF
>TRBJ2-2|-|TRBV7-3|-
TGTGCCAGCAGTTATGTAGCGGAGTGGACCGGGGAGCTGTTTTTT
CASSYVAEWTGELFF
>TRBJ2-1|TRBD2|TRBV7-9|-
TGTGCCAGCAGCTTAGAACTAGCGGACTCCTACAATGAGCAGTTCTTC
CASSLELADSYNEQFF
>TRBJ2-1|-|TRBV10-3|-
TGTGCCATCAGAACGGGCGACAGCTCCTACAATGAGCAGTTCTTC
CAIRTGDSSYNEQFF
>TRBJ2-7|TRBD2|TRBV4-2|-
TGTGCCAGCAGCCAAGAGAGCGGGAGGTCCTACGAGCAGTACTTC
CASSQESGRSYEQYF
>TRBJ1-2|TRBD1|TRBV16|-
TGTGCCAGCAGCCAGGAGAGGACAGGGTACTATGGCTACACCTTC
CASSQERTGYYGYTF
>TRBJ2-7|-|TRBV13|-
TGTGCCAGCAGCTTAGGCCTAATTAGGAGGAATCCCGAGCAGTACTTC
CASSLGLIRRNPEQYF
>TRBJ1-1|TRBD1|TRBV7-2|few
TGTGCCAGCAGCTACACAGGGGGCGTAAAAGGCACTGAAGCTTTCTTT
CASSYTGGVKGTEAFF
>TRBJ1-2|-|TRBV10-2|-
TGCGCCATCGCGGAGACAGGTCCTAACTATGGCTACACCTTC
CAIAETGPNYGYTF
>TRBJ2-1|TRBD1|TRBV19|-
TGTGCCAGTAGTATTTCAGGGGGCAATGAGCAGTTCTTC
CASSISGGNEQFF
>TRBJ1-5|-|TRBV19|-
TGTGCCAGTGGAACGGCTTATAGCAATCAGCCCCAGCATTTT
CASGTAYSNQPQHF
>TRBJ1-1|-|TRBV5-4|-
TGTGCCAGCAGCACAGCAGGGGTTTACACTGAAGCTTTCTTT
CASSTAGVYTEAFF
>TRBJ1-4|-|TRBV5-4|-
TGTGCCAGCAGCCTGCAGGGCCCAACTAATGAAAAACTGTTTTTT
CASSLQGPTNEKLFF
>TRBJ2-2|-|TRBV5-1|-
TGCGCCAGCAGCGGACCTAGCCAGACCGGGGAGCTGTTTTTT
CASSGPSQTGELFF
>TRBJ2-1|TRBD2|TRBV5-4|-
TGTGCCAGCAGCTTGGACCCTAGCGGGAGGGCGGTCAATGAGCAGTTCTTC
CASSLDPSGRAVNEQFF
>TRBJ1-4|-|TRBV29-1|-
TGCAGCGTTCGTCTCGGGGAAAAACTGTTTTTT
CSVRLGEKLFF
>TRBJ2-1|-|TRBV18|-
TGTGCCAGCTCACCGTGGACCACAGGGGGGGATTCCTACAATGAGCAGTTCTTC
CASSPWTTGGDSYNEQFF
>TRBJ2-7|-|TRBV7-7|-
TGTGCCAGCAGTTTCAGGATCGGCTCCTACGAGCAGTACTTC
CASSFRIGSYEQYF
>TRBJ2-5|-|TRBV7-8|-
TGTGCCAGCAGCCCGGACCGCCAGACCCAGTACTTC
CASSPDRQTQYF
>TRBJ2-3|TRBD1|TRBV18|-
TGTGCCAGCTCACCACTAGGGACAGGGCTCGCAGATACGCAGTATTTT
CASSPLGTGLADTQYF
>TRBJ2-1|-|TRBV5-1|-
TGCGCCAGCAGCTTGGAGGTTCCCGTGGCGAACAATGAGCAGTTCTTC
CASSLEVPVANNEQFF
>TRBJ2-5|-|TRBV5-4|once
TGTGCCAGCAGCTTGGATCGGGGGACCACCCAGTACTTC
CASSLDRGTTQYF
>TRBJ2-2|-|TRBV5-4|-
TGTGCCAGCCATAGGGGCGAGAACACCGGGGAGCTGTTTTTT
CASHRGENTGELFF
>TRBJ2-1|-|TRBV25-1|once
TGTGCCAGCGGGGGGCAGGTCCTCTACAATGAGCAGTTCTTC
CASGGQVLYNEQFF
>TRBJ2-3|-|TRBV6-6|-
TGTGCCAGCAGTTACCCCAGTAATAGGGGCACAGATACGCAGTATTTT
CASSYPSNRGTDTQYF